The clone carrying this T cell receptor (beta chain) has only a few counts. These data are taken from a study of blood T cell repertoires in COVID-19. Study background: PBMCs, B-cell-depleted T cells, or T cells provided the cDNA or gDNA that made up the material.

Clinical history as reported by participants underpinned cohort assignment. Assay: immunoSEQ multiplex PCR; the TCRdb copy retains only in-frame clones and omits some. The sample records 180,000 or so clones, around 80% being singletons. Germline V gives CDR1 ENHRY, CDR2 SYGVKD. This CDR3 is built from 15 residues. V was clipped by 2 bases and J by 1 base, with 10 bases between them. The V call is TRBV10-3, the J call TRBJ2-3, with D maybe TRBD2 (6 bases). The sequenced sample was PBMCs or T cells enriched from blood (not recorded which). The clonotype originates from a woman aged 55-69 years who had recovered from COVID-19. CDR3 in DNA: TGTGCCATCAGTGAGGGAGGGGTTCGCACAGATACGCAGTATTTT. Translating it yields CAISEGGVRTDTQYF.